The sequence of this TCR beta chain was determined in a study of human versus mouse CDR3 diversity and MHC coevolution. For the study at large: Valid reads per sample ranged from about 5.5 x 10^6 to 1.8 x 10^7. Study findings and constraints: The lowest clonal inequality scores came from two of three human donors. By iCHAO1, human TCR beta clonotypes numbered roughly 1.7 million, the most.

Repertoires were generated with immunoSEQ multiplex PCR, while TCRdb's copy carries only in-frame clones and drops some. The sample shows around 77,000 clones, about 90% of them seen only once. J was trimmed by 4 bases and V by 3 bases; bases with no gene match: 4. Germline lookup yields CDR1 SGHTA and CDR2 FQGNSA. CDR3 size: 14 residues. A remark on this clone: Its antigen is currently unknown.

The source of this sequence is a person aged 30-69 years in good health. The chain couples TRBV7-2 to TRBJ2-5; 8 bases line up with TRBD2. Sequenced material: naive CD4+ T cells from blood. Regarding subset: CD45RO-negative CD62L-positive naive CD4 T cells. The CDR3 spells CASSFQRGRETQYF. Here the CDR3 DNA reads TGTGCCAGCAGCTTCCAGCGGGGGAGAGAGACCCAGTACTTC.